Below, one T cell receptor beta chain is given with its context. Its specificity is not known. This specimen comes from a study of blood T cells in healthy people across ages. Study conclusions and caveats: Observed TCR beta diversity per million T cells went down as age went up. This fall followed a roughly linear course with age. When set beside aged donors, long-lived donors presented more naive CD4+ cells and higher diversity.

Isolated PBMCs totaled at least 7 million in each sample. Combining a sample-barcoded 5' primer with a J-beta primer mix, a second PCR ran for about 7 to 12 cycles. TCRdb processed the 5' RACE reads anew with MiXCR; each CDR3 protein has one entry. The table records approximately 1,000,000 distinct CDR3 sequences, under 40% of them present only once. Per germline, CDR1 SGDLS and CDR2 YYNGEE. This CDR3 comprises 17 residues. J was trimmed by 6 bases and V by 3 bases; bases with no gene match: 10. The source is a man between 18 and 35 years old in good health. The sample comprised blood. V and J are TRBV9 and TRBJ1-6, with 9 positions matching TRBD1. The CDR3 DNA reads as TGTGCCAGCAGCGGGAAACAGGGGGCTTCGGGTAATTCACCCCTCCACTTT. This codes for CASSGKQGASGNSPLHF.